Each of the 9 T cell receptor beta chains below was sequenced from the same sample in a study of T cells in Graves' hyperthyroidism and ophthalmopathy (dated by TCRdb to 2018 to 2020). Receptor libraries were prepared by multiplex PCR. Sequencer: Illumina HiSeq 2000. TCR beta CDR3 regions were amplified from RNA transcripts. The first round of RT-PCR for the TCR CDR3 was performed with the HTBI primer set and the Qiagen OneStep RT-PCR kit. TCRdb handled the public reads itself, with Q25 trimming in fastp and clone calling in MiXCR, and kept productive beta chains. Identical CDR3 proteins give one entry, which carries the most common genes and DNA. The sample data list about 700,000 distinct CDR3 sequences, and around 15% of these were observed just once. The leading ten clones occupy 10% to 13% of the sample. Sequencing used blood. The receptors derive from a woman under 30 with Graves' hyperthyroidism.

The chain links TRBV6-5 to TRBJ2-2; TRBD2 agrees at 7 bases. Per germline, CDR1 MNHEY and CDR2 SVGAGI. The junction had 1 base not matched to a gene; V was cut back by 0 bases and J by 0 bases. The CDR3 has 16 residues. The CDR3 region has the DNA TGTGCCAGCAGTTACTCGGGACTAACGAACACCGGGGAGCTGTTTTTT. As protein: CASSYSGLTNTGELFF.

The chain employs TRBV27 and TRBJ1-4; D uncertain. The CDR3 is 14 amino acids. The germline V gene encodes CDR1 MNHEY and CDR2 SMNVEV (reference sequence). V lost 6 bases and J lost 2, with 10 bases in between. CDR3 bases: TGTGCCAGCAGGGCAATCGGTACTAATGAAAAACTGTTTTTT. This encodes CASRAIGTNEKLFF.

This clonotype was observed once. This sequence joins TRBV11-2 and TRBJ1-6, with a weak D call TRBD1 (5 bases). CDR1 is SGHAT, CDR2 FQNNGV, per germline. Trimming took off 4 bases at V and 7 bases at J, with 20 bases between the two ends. The CDR3 consists of 17 residues. The CDR3 sequence: CASSWATAWGLNSPLHF. Written as DNA, the CDR3 is TGTGCCAGCAGCTGGGCGACAGCTTGGGGTCTAAATTCACCCCTCCACTTT. Full variable domain (missing parts from reference TRBV11-2 and TRBJ1-6): EAGVAQSPRYKIIEKRQSVAFWCNPISGHATLYWYQQILGQGPKLLIQFQNNGVVDDSQLPKDRFSAERLKGVDSTLKIQPAKLEDSAVYLCASSWATAWGLNSPLHFGNGTRLTVT.

J is TRBJ1-2 and V is TRBV3-1; D unclear. Deletions cut 0 bases from V and 6 bases from J, with 8 bases between. Germline V CDR1 and CDR2: LGHDT, YNNKEL (reference sequence). The CDR3 spans 13 residues. The CDR3 sequence is CASSQDGWDGYTF. The CDR3, as DNA: TGTGCCAGCAGCCAAGATGGGTGGGATGGCTACACCTTC. Variable domain in full (rest from reference TRBV3-1 and TRBJ1-2): DTAVSQTPKYLVTQMGNDKSIKCEQNLGHDTMYWYKQDSKKFLKIMFSYNNKELIINETVPNRFSPKSPDKAHLNLHINSLELGDSAVYFCASSQDGWDGYTFGSGTRLTVV.

This clonotype was picked up many times. The chain joins TRBV27 to TRBJ2-7; TRBD1 agrees at 7 bases. With V trimmed by 0 bases and J by 2 bases, 4 bases remained unmatched. The CDR3 is 15 amino acids. Germline V gene sequence: CDR1 MNHEY, CDR2 SMNVEV (reference sequence). As DNA, the CDR3 is TGTGCCAGCAGTTTATCGTGGGGACAGACCTACGAGCAGTACTTC. Translating it yields CASSLSWGQTYEQYF.

The genes are TRBV12-3 or TRBV12-4 and TRBJ2-1, with D possibly TRBD2 on 5 matching bases. The V and J ends lost 3 bases and 12 bases respectively, with 12 bases between them. This CDR3 contains 12 residues. The CDR3 nucleotides are TGTGCCAGCAGTTTTATAGGGAGTGGGCAGTTCTTC. Its translation: CASSFIGSGQFF.

The CDR3 DNA sequence: TGTGCCAGCAGCTTAACAGGTCGTGGGGGCACTGAAGCTTTCTTT. It codes for CASSLTGRGGTEAFF. The chain combines TRBV13 with TRBJ1-1; a weak D match, TRBD1 (5 bases). V was shortened by 2 bases and J by 4 bases, with 14 bases between the two germline ends. This CDR3 is built from 15 residues. Looked up from germline, CDR1 is PRHDT and CDR2 is FYEKMQ (reference sequence). The complete variable domain, with remaining parts taken from reference TRBV13 and TRBJ1-1, reads AAGVIQSPRHLIKEKRETATLKCYPIPRHDTVYWYQQGPGQDPQFLISFYEKMQSDKGSIPDRFSAQQFSDYHSELNMSSLELGDSALYFCASSLTGRGGTEAFFGQGTRLTVV.

This clonotype was seen a handful of times. The CDR3 is CSARAETLEAFF. CDR3 nucleotides: TGCAGTGCTAGAGCTGAGACTCTTGAAGCTTTCTTT. The chain links TRBV20-1 to TRBJ1-1; D remains unclear. This CDR3 region has 12 residues. Germline V lookup: CDR1 DFQATT, CDR2 SNEGSKA (reference sequence). Trimming stripped 1 base from V and 7 bases from J, with 10 bases between.

V gene TRBV9 combines with J gene TRBJ2-7, with 7 bases matching TRBD2. Germline CDR1 SGDLS, CDR2 YYNGEE. The CDR3 sequence is 15 residues long. J was trimmed by 3 bases and V by 3 bases; bases with no gene match: 9. The CDR3 loop is CASSERDWGDYEQYF. The CDR3 DNA reads TGTGCCAGCAGCGAGCGGGACTGGGGGGACTACGAGCAGTACTTC.